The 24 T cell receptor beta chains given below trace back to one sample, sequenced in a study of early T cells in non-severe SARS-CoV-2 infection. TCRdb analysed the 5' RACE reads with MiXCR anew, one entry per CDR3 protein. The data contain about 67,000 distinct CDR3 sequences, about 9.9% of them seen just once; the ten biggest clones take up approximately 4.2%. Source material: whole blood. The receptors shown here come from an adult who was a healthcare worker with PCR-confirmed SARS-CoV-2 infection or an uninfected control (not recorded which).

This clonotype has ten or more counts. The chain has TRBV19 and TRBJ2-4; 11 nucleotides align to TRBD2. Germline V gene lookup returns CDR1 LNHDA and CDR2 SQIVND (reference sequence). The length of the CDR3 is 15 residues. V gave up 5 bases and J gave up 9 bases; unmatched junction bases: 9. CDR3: CASSATGTSGRIQYF. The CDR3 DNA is TGTGCCAGTAGTGCAACCGGGACTAGCGGCCGCATTCAGTACTTC.

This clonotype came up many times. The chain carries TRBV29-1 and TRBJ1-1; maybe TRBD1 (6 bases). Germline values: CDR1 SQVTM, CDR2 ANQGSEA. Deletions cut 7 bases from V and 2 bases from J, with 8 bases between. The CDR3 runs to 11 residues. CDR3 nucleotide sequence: TGCAGCGGGACAGCAAACACTGAAGCTTTCTTT. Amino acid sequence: CSGTANTEAFF.

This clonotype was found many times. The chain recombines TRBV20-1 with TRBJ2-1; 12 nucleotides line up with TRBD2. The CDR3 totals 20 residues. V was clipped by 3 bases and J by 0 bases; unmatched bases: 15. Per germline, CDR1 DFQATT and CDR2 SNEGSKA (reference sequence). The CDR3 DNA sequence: TGCAGTGCTAGTCTAACTAGCGGGGGGCGAAAACTAAGCTCCTACAATGAGCAGTTCTTC. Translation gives CSASLTSGGRKLSSYNEQFF.

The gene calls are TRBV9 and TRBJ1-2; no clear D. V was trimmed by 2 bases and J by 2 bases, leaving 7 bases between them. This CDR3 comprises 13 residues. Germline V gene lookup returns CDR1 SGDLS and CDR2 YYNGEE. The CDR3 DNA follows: TGTGCCAGCAGCGTGGCCTTCAACTATGGCTACACCTTC. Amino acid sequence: CASSVAFNYGYTF. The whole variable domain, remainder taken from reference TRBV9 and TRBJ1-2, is DSGVTQTPKHLITATGQRVTLRCSPRSGDLSVYWYQQSLDQGLQFLIQYYNGEERAKGNILERFSAQQFPDLHSELNLSSLELGDSALYFCASSVAFNYGYTFGSGTRLTVV.

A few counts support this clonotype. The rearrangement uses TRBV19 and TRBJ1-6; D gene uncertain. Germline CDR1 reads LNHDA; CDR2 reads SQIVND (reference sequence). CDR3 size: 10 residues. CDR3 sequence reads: CEPYNSPLHF. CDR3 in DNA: TGTGAACCATATAATTCACCCCTCCACTTT.

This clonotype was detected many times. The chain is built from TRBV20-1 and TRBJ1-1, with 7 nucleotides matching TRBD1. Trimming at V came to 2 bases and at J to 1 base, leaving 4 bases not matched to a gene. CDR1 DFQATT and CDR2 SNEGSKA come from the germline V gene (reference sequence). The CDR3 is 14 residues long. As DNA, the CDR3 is TGCAGTGCTAGACCCCAGGGGGGGAACACTGAAGCTTTCTTT. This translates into CSARPQGGNTEAFF.

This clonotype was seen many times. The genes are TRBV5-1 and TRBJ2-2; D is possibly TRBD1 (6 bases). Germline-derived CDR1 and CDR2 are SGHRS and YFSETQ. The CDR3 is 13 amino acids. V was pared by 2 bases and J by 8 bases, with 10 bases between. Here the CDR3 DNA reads TGCGCCAGCAGCTTCGGGACAAGTGGGGAGCTGTTTTTT. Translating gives CASSFGTSGELFF.

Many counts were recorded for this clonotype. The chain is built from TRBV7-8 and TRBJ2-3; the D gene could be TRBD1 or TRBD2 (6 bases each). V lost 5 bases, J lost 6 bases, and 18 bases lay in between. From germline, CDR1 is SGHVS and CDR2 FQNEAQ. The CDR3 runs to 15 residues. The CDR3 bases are TGTGCCAGCAGCCCACTCTCCGGGGGCCCGGATACGCAGTATTTT. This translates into CASSPLSGGPDTQYF.

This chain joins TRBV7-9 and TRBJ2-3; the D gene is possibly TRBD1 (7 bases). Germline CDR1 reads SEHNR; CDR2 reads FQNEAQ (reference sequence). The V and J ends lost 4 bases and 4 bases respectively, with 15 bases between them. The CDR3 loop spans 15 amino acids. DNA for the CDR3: TGTGCCAGCAGCTCCCTCCAGGGGGACTCAGATACGCAGTATTTT. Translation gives CASSSLQGDSDTQYF.

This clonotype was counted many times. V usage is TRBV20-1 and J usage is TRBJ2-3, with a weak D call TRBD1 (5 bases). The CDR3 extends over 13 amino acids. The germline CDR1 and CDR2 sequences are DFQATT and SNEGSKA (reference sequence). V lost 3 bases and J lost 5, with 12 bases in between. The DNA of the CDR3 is TGCAGTGCTAGCCATAGGGGATTAGATACGCAGTATTTT. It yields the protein CSASHRGLDTQYF.

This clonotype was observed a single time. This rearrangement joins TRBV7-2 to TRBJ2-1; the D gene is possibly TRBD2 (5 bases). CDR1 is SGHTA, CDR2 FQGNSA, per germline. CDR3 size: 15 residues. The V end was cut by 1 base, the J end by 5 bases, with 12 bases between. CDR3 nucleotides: TGTGCCAGCAGCTTAGGGGCTAGCCGAAACAATGAGCAGTTCTTC. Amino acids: CASSLGASRNNEQFF. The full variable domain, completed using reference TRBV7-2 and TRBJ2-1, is GAGVSQSPSNKVTEKGKDVELRCDPISGHTALYWYRQSLGQGLEFLIYFQGNSAPDKSGLPSDRFSAERTGGSVSTLTIQRTQQEDSAVYLCASSLGASRNNEQFFGPGTRLTVL.

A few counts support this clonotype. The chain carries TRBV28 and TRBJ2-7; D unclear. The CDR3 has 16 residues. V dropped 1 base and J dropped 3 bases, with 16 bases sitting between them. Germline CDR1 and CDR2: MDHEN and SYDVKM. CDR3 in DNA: TGTGCCAGCAGTTTATACCAACAACTGACCGTCTACGAGCAGTACTTC. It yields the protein CASSLYQQLTVYEQYF. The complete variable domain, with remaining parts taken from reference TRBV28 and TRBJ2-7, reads DVKVTQSSRYLVKRTGEKVFLECVQDMDHENMFWYRQDPGLGLRLIYFSYDVKMKEKGDIPEGYSVSREKKERFSLILESASTNQTSMYLCASSLYQQLTVYEQYFGPGTRLTVT.

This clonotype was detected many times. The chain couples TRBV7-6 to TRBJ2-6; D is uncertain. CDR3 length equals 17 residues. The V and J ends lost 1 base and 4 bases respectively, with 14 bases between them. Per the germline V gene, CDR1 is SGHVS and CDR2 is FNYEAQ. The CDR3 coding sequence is TGTGCCAGCAGCTTAGAGCGACCCTTCGAAGGGGCCAACGTCCTGACTTTC. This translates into CASSLERPFEGANVLTF.

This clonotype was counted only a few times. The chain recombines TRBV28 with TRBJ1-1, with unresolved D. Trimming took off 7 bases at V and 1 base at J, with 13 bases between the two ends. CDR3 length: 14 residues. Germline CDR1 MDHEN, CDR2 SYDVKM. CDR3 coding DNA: TGTGCCAGCACGGTAGGCACACAGAACACTGAAGCTTTCTTT. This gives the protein CASTVGTQNTEAFF.

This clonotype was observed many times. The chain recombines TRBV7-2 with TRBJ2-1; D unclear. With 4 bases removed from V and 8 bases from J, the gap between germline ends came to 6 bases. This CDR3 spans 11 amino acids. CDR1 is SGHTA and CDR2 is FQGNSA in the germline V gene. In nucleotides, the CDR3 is TGTGCCAGCAGCTCCTGGTATGAGCAGTTCTTC. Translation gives CASSSWYEQFF. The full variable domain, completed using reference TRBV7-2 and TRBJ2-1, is GAGVSQSPSNKVTEKGKDVELRCDPISGHTALYWYRQSLGQGLEFLIYFQGNSAPDKSGLPSDRFSAERTGGSVSTLTIQRTQQEDSAVYLCASSSWYEQFFGPGTRLTVL.

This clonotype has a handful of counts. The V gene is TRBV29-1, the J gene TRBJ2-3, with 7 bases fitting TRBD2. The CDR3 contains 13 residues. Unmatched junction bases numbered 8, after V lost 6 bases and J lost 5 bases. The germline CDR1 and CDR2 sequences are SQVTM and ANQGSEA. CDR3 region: CSVAGGLGDTQYF. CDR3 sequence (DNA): TGCAGCGTCGCCGGGGGGTTAGGAGATACGCAGTATTTT.

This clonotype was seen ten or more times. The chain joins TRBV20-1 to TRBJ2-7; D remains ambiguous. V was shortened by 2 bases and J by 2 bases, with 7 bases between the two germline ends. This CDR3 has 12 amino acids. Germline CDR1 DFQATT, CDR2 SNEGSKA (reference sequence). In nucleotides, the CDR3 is TGCAGTGCTAGAAATTTTCCCTACGAGCAGTACTTC. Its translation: CSARNFPYEQYF.

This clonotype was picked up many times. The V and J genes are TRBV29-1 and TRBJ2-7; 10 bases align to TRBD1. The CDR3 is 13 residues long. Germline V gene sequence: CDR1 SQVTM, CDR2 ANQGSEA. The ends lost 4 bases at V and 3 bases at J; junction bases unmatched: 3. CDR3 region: CSVGRDRGYEQYF. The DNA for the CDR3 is TGCAGCGTTGGGCGGGACAGGGGCTACGAGCAGTACTTC.

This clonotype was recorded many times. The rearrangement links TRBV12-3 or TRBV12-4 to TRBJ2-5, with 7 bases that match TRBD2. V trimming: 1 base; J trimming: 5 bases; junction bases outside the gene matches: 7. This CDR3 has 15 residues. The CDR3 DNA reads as TGTGCCAGCAGTTTAGTGCCTAGCGGAGGGGAGACCCAGTACTTC. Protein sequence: CASSLVPSGGETQYF.

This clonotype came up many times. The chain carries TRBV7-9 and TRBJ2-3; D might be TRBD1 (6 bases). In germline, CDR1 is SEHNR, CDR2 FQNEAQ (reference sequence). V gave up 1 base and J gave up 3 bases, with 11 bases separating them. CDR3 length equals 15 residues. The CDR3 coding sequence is TGTGCCAGCAGCTTAGATAGGACAGCGACAGATACGCAGTATTTT. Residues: CASSLDRTATDTQYF. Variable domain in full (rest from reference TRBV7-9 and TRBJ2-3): DTGVSQNPRHKITKRGQNVTFRCDPISEHNRLYWYRQTLGQGPEFLTYFQNEAQLEKSRLLSDRFSAERPKGSFSTLEIQRTEQGDSAMYLCASSLDRTATDTQYFGPGTRLTVL.

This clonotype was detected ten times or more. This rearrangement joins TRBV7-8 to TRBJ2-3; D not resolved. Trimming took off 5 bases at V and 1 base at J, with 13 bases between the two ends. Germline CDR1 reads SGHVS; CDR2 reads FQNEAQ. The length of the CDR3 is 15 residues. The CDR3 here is CASSRDRRGTDTQYF. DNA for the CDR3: TGTGCCAGCAGCCGCGATCGAAGGGGCACAGATACGCAGTATTTT. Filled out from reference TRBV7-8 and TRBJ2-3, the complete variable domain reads GAGVSQSPRYKVAKRGQDVALRCDPISGHVSLFWYQQALGQGPEFLTYFQNEAQLDKSGLPSDRFFAERPEGSVSTLKIQRTQQEDSAVYLCASSRDRRGTDTQYFGPGTRLTVL.

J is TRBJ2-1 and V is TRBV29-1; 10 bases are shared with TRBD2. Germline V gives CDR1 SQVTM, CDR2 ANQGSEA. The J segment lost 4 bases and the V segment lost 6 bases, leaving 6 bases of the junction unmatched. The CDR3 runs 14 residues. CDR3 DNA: TGCAGCGTCCGACTAGCGGGCCTTTACAATGAGCAGTTCTTC. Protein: CSVRLAGLYNEQFF.

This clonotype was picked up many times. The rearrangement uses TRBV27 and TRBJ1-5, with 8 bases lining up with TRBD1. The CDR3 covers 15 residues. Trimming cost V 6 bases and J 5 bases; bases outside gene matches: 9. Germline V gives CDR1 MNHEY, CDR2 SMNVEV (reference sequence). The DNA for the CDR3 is TGTGCCAGCAGGCCCTTTCAGGGGGCGGATCAGCCCCAGCATTTT. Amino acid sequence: CASRPFQGADQPQHF.

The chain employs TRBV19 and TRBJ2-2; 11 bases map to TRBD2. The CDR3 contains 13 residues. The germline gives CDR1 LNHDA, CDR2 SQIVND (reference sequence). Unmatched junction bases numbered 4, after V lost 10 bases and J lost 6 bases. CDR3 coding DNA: TGTGCCACCCTAGCGGGAGGTGCCGGGGAGCTGTTTTTT. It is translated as CATLAGGAGELFF.